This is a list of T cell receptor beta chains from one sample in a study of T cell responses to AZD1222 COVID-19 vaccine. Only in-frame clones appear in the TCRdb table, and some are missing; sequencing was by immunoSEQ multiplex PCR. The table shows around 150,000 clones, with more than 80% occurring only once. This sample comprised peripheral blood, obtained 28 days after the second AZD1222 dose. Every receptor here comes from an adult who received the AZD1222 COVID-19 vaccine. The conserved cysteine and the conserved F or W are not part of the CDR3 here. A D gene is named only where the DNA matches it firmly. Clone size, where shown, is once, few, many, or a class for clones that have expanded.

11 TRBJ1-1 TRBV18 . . ASSPPGYTEAF
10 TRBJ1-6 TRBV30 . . AGHSHGSPLH
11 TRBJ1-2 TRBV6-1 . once ASSEDREYGYT
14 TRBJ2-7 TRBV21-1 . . ASSKIGTGYSYEQY
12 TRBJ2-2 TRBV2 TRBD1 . ASRTQGATGELF
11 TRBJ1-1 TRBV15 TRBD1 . ATSRTGGTEAF
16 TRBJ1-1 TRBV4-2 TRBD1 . ASSQARDSGQVNTEAF
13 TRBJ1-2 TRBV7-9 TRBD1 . ASSLPEQGNYGYT
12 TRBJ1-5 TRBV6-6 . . ATRGGRSGQPQH
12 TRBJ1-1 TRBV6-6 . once ASSTDRGVTEAF
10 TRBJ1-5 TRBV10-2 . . ASSEVAGGQH
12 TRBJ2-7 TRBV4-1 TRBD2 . ASSPGLASGEQY
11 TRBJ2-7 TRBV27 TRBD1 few ASSFGTAYEQY
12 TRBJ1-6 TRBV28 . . ASHLDGDNSPLH
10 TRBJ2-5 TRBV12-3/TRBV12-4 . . ASNAGLETQY
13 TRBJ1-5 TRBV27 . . ASSLSWGANQPQH
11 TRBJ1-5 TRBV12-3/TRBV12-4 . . ASSLGSNQPQH
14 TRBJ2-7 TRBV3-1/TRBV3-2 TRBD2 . ASSQRASGRGYEQY
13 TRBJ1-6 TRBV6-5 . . ASSSGSSYNSPLH
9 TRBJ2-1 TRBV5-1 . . ASNARDEQF
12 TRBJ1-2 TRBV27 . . ASSLQGSMYGYT
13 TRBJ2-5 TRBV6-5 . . ASSYMGIPQETQY
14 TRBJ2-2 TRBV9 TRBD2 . ASSVGAGLNTGELF
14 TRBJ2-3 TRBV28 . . ASSGTRQGRTDTQY
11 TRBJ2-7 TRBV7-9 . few ASSLDSSYEQY
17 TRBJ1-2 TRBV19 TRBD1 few ASSIDHRDRGRGNYGYT
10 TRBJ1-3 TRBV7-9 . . ASSLSGNTIY
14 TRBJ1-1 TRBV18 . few ASSPGGGGVNTEAF
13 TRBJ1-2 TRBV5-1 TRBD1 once ASSPRQGVGYGYT
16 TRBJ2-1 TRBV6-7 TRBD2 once ASRFRAGGPVSYNEQF
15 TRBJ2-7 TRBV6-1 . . ASSEIIGGTRMYEQY
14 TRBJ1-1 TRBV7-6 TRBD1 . ASSPRTGDMNTEAF
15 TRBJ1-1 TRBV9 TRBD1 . ASSEAFGQELNTEAF
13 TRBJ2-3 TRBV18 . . ASSLRNGGPDTQY
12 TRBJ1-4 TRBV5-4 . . ASSLKGGNEKLF
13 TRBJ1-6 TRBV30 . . AWNLPRGVNSPLH
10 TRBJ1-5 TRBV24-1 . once ATSISGQPQH
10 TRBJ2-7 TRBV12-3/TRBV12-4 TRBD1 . ASRWDSYEQY
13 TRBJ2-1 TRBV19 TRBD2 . ASSILAGSVNEQF
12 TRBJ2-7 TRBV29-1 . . SAETLGGGYEQY
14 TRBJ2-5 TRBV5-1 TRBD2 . ASSSAGLAGIETQY
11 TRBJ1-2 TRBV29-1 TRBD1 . SAGLRGNYGYT
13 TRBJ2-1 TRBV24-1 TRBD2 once ATSEWTSSYNEQF
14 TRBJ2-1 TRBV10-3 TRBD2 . AISGSTREGFSEQF
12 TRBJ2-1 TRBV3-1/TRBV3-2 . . ASSLGTFYNEQF
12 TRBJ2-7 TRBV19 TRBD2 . ASSISGSFHEQY